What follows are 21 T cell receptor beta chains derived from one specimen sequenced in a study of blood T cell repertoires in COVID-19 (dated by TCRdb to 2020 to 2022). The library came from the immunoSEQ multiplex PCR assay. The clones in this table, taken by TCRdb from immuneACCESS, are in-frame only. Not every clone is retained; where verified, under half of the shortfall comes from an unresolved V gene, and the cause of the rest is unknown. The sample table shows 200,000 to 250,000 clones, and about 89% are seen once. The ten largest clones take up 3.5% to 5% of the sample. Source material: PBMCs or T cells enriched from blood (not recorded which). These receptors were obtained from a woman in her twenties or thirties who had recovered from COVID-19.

CDR3 loop: CATSETDRGLNTGELFF. CDR3 nucleotides: TGTGCCACCAGTGAAACCGACAGGGGGCTTAACACCGGGGAGCTGTTTTTT. V is TRBV24-1 and J is TRBJ2-2; 10 positions match TRBD1. V gave up 4 bases and J gave up 2 bases; unmatched junction bases: 6. The germline V gene has CDR1 KGHDR and CDR2 SFDVKD. The CDR3 loop spans 17 amino acids.

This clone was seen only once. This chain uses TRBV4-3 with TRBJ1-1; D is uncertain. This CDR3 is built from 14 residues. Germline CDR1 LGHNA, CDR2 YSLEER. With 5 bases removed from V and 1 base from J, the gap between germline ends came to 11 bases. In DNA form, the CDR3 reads TGCGCCAGCAGCAAACATACCCCGAACACTGAAGCTTTCTTT. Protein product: CASSKHTPNTEAFF.

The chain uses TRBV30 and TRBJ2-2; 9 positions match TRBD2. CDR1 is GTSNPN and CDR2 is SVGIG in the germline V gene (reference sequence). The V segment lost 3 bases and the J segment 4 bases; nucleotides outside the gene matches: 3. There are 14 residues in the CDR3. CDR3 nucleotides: TGTGCCTGGAGGGCGGGAGGGGCCACCGGGGAGCTGTTTTTT. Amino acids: CAWRAGGATGELFF.

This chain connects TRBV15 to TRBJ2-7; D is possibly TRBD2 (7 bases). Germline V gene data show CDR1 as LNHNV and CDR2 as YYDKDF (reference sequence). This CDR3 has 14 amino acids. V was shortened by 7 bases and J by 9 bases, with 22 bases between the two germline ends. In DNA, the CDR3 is TGTGCCACCAACAAGAGGGGGGGCTTGGACGGGCAGTACTTC. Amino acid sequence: CATNKRGGLDGQYF.

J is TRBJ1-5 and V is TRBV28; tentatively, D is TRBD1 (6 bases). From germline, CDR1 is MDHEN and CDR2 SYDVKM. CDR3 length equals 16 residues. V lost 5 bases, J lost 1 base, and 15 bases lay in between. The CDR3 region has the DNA TGTGCCAGCAGTCTCATTCTAGGACAGAGCAATCAGCCCCAGCATTTT. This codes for CASSLILGQSNQPQHF.

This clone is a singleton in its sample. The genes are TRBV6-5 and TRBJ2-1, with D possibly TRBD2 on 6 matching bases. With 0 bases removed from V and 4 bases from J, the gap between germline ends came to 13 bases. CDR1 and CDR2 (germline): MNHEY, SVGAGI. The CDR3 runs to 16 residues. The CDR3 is CASSYSGGPPYNEQFF. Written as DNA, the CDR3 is TGTGCCAGCAGTTACTCGGGGGGACCGCCTTACAATGAGCAGTTCTTC.

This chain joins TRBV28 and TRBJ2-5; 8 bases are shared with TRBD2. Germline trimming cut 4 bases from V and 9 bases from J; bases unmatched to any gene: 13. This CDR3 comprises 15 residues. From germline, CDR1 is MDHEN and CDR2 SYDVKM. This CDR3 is CASSYGGGGYVAQYF. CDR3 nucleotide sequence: TGTGCCAGCAGTTACGGGGGCGGGGGGTATGTGGCCCAGTACTTC.

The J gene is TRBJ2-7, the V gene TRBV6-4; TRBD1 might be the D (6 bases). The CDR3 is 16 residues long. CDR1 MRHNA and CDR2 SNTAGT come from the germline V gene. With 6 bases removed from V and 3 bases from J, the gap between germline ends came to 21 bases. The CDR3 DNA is TGTGCCAGCAGCGCCTCACTGACAGGCGAGGGCTACGAGCAGTACTTC. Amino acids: CASSASLTGEGYEQYF.

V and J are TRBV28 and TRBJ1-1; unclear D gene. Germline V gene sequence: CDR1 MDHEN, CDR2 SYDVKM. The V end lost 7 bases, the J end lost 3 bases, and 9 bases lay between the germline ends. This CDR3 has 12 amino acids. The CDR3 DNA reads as TGTGCCAGCATAAGGGAGGACACTGAAGCTTTCTTT. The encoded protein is CASIREDTEAFF.

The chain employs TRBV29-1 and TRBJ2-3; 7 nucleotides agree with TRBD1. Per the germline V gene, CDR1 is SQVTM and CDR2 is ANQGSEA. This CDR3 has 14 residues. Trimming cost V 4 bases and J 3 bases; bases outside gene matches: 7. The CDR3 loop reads CSVAEGAPTDTQYF. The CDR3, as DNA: TGCAGCGTTGCCGAGGGGGCGCCGACAGATACGCAGTATTTT.

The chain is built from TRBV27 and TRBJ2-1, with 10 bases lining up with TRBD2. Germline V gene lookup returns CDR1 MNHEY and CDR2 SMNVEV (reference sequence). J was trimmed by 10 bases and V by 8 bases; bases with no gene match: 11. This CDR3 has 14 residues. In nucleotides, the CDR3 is TGTGCCAGCGAAGGTCTAGCGGGAGAGAGAGAGCAGTTCTTC. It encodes CASEGLAGEREQFF.

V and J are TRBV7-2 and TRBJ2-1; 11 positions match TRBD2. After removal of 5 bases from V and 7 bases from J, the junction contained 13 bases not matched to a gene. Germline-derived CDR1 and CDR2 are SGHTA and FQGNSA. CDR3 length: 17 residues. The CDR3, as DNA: TGTGCCAGCAGCCCCCTAGACAGCAGACTAGCGGGGAATGAGCAGTTCTTC. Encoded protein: CASSPLDSRLAGNEQFF.

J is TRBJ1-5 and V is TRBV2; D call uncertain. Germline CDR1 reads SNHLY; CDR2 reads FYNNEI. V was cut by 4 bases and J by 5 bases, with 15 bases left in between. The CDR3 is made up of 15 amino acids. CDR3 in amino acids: CASSGPGGPYQPQHF. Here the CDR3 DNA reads TGTGCCAGCAGTGGGCCGGGTGGTCCCTATCAGCCCCAGCATTTT.

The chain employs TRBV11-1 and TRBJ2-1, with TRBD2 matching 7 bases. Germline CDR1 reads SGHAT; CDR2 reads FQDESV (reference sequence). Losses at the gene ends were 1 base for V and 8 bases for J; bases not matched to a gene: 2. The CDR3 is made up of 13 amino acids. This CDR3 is CASSLGLAYEQFF. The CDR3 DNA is TGTGCCAGCAGCTTAGGACTAGCCTATGAGCAGTTCTTC.

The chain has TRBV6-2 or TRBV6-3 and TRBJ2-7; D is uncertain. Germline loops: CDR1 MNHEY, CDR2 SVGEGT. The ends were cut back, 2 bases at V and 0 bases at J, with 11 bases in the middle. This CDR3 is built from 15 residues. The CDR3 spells CASSYPAGYSYEQYF. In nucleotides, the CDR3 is TGTGCCAGCAGTTACCCGGCCGGGTACTCCTACGAGCAGTACTTC.

The chain's CDR3 is CASSLGQGAYNEQFF. CDR3 bases: TGTGCCAGCAGCTTGGGGCAGGGGGCCTACAATGAGCAGTTCTTC. The chain is built from TRBV5-6 and TRBJ2-1, with 7 positions matching TRBD1. V shed 0 bases, J shed 2 bases, and the junction held 2 bases outside the gene matches. Germline V gene sequence: CDR1 SGHDT, CDR2 YYEEEE. CDR3 size: 15 residues.

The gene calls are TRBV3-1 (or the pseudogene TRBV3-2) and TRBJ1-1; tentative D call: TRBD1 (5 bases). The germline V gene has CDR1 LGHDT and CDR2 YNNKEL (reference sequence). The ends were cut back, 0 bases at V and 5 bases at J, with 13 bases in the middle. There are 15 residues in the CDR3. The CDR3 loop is CASSQDPGGWTEAFF. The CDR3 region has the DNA TGTGCCAGCAGCCAAGATCCCGGGGGTTGGACTGAAGCTTTCTTT.

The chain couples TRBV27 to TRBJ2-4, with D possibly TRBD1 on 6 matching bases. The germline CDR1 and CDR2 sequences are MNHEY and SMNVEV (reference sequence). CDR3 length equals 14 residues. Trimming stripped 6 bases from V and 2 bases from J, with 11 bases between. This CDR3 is CASSPDRSKNIQYF. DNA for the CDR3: TGTGCCAGCAGCCCCGACAGGTCCAAAAACATTCAGTACTTC.

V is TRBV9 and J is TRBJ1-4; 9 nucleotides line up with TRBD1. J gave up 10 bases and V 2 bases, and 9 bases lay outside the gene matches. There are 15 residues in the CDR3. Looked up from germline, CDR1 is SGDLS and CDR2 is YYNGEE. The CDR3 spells CASSVSGTGQGKLFF. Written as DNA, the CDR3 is TGTGCCAGCAGCGTTTCCGGGACAGGGCAGGGAAAACTGTTTTTT.

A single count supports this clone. CDR3: CASSLGAIISNTEAFF. The CDR3 DNA is TGTGCCAGCAGCTTGGGGGCCATTATTTCGAACACTGAAGCTTTCTTT. The chain employs TRBV5-6 and TRBJ1-1; D gene ambiguous. Trimming stripped 0 bases from V and 1 base from J, with 13 bases between. This CDR3 comprises 16 residues. From germline, CDR1 is SGHDT and CDR2 YYEEEE.

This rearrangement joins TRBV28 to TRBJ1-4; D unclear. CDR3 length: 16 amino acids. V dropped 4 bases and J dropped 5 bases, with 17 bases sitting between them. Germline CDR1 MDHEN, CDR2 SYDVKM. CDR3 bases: TGTGCCAGCAGTTCACCACACGGCGCAGGAAATGAAAAACTGTTTTTT. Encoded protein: CASSSPHGAGNEKLFF.